These 10 T cell receptor beta chains were sequenced from one sample in a study of tumor-infiltrating lymphocytes in localized non-small cell lung cancer. Here immunoSEQ multiplex PCR was the method, and the copy in TCRdb shows in-frame clones only, minus some. The sample lists 25,000 to 30,000 clones, 70% to 90% seen once, with under 2.5% in the top ten. The specimen was lung tumor tissue. The receptors were gathered from a human donor with non-small cell lung cancer.

The chain couples TRBV30 to TRBJ1-3; no reliable D call. This CDR3 has 14 residues. V was clipped by 0 bases and J by 0 bases, with 6 bases between them. Germline values: CDR1 GTSNPN, CDR2 SVGIG (reference sequence). CDR3 DNA: TGTGCCTGGAGTGTACGGTACTCTGGAAACACCATATATTTT. Protein: CAWSVRYSGNTIYF.

The DNA of the CDR3 is TGTGCCAGCTCACCAAGCTTAAAACAGGGGGCGAGTTCACCCCTCCACTTT. It encodes CASSPSLKQGASSPLHF. The chain has TRBV18 and TRBJ1-6; 9 bases fit TRBD1. The CDR3 spans 17 residues. The J segment lost 9 bases and the V segment lost 2 bases, leaving 11 bases of the junction unmatched. Germline CDR1 and CDR2: KGHSH and LQKENI.

The genes are TRBV7-9 and TRBJ1-5; TRBD1 aligns across 9 bases. Unmatched junction bases numbered 6, after V lost 5 bases and J lost 4 bases. The CDR3 is made up of 15 amino acids. Looked up from germline, CDR1 is SEHNR and CDR2 is FQNEAQ (reference sequence). The CDR3 region is CASSPVGTGNQPQHF. The CDR3, as DNA: TGTGCCAGCAGCCCAGTGGGGACAGGGAATCAGCCCCAGCATTTT.

The J gene is TRBJ2-5, the V gene TRBV7-2; possibly TRBD1 for D (6 bases). The CDR3 covers 13 residues. Germline loops: CDR1 SGHTA, CDR2 FQGNSA. Trimming left V 7 bases short and J 2 bases short, with 11 bases between. The CDR3 loop is CASTVGTQETQYF. The CDR3 DNA reads TGTGCCAGCACAGTCGGGACACAAGAGACCCAGTACTTC.

The J gene is TRBJ2-2, the V gene TRBV6-1; D perhaps matches TRBD1 (6 bases). CDR1 MNHNS and CDR2 SASEGT come from the germline V gene. The length of the CDR3 is 15 residues. The V gene lost 1 base and the J gene lost 6 bases, with 12 bases spanning the gap. CDR3 amino acids: CASSEGARGAGELFF. Here the CDR3 DNA reads TGTGCCAGCAGTGAAGGCGCCAGGGGAGCCGGGGAGCTGTTTTTT.

V and J are TRBV5-1 and TRBJ1-6; possibly TRBD1 for D (5 bases). Trimming took 0 bases from V and 6 from J, leaving 16 bases between them. The CDR3 spans 17 residues. The V gene's germline CDR1 is SGHRS and CDR2 YFSETQ. For the CDR3, the DNA is TGCGCCAGCAGCTTGGCTCCCGACAGCCGTTTTAATTCACCCCTCCACTTT. As protein: CASSLAPDSRFNSPLHF. The variable domain in full, with the rest retrieved from reference TRBV5-1 and TRBJ1-6, is KAGVTQTPRYLIKTRGQQVTLSCSPISGHRSVSWYQQTPGQGLQFLFEYFSETQRNKGNFPGRFSGRQFSNSRSEMNVSTLELGDSALYLCASSLAPDSRFNSPLHFGNGTRLTVT.

This chain uses TRBV14 with TRBJ2-7; D might be TRBD1 (5 bases). Germline assignment: CDR1 SGHDN and CDR2 FVKESK. V was clipped by 4 bases and J by 4 bases, with 11 bases between them. This CDR3 spans 13 amino acids. As DNA, the CDR3 is TGTGCCAGCAGCCGGACAAACCCTTACGAGCAGTACTTC. Protein: CASSRTNPYEQYF.

This clone was detected only once. V and J are TRBV5-6 and TRBJ2-5, with a possible D match to TRBD1 (5 bases). Trimming removed 0 bases at V and 4 bases at J, with 7 bases between. The CDR3 has 13 residues. Germline-derived CDR1 and CDR2 are SGHDT and YYEEEE. CDR3 nucleotide sequence: TGTGCCAGCAGCTTGGGGCAGGGAGAGACCCAGTACTTC. It is translated as CASSLGQGETQYF.

This chain links TRBV30 with TRBJ1-5; no firm D call. V lost 0 bases and J 4 bases, leaving 10 bases between the germline ends. The CDR3 totals 14 residues. Germline assignment: CDR1 GTSNPN and CDR2 SVGIG (reference sequence). Here the CDR3 DNA reads TGTGCCTGGAGTGTACTTGGCCCTAATCAGCCCCAGCATTTT. It yields the protein CAWSVLGPNQPQHF.

The chain combines TRBV4-3 with TRBJ2-3; perhaps TRBD2 as D (7 bases). V was cut by 1 base and J by 5 bases, with 16 bases left in between. CDR3 length equals 16 residues. Germline CDR1 and CDR2: LGHNA and YSLEER. CDR3 in DNA: TGCGCCAGCAGCCAAGCAAACGGGGGGCCACGAGATACGCAGTATTTT. The encoded protein is CASSQANGGPRDTQYF.